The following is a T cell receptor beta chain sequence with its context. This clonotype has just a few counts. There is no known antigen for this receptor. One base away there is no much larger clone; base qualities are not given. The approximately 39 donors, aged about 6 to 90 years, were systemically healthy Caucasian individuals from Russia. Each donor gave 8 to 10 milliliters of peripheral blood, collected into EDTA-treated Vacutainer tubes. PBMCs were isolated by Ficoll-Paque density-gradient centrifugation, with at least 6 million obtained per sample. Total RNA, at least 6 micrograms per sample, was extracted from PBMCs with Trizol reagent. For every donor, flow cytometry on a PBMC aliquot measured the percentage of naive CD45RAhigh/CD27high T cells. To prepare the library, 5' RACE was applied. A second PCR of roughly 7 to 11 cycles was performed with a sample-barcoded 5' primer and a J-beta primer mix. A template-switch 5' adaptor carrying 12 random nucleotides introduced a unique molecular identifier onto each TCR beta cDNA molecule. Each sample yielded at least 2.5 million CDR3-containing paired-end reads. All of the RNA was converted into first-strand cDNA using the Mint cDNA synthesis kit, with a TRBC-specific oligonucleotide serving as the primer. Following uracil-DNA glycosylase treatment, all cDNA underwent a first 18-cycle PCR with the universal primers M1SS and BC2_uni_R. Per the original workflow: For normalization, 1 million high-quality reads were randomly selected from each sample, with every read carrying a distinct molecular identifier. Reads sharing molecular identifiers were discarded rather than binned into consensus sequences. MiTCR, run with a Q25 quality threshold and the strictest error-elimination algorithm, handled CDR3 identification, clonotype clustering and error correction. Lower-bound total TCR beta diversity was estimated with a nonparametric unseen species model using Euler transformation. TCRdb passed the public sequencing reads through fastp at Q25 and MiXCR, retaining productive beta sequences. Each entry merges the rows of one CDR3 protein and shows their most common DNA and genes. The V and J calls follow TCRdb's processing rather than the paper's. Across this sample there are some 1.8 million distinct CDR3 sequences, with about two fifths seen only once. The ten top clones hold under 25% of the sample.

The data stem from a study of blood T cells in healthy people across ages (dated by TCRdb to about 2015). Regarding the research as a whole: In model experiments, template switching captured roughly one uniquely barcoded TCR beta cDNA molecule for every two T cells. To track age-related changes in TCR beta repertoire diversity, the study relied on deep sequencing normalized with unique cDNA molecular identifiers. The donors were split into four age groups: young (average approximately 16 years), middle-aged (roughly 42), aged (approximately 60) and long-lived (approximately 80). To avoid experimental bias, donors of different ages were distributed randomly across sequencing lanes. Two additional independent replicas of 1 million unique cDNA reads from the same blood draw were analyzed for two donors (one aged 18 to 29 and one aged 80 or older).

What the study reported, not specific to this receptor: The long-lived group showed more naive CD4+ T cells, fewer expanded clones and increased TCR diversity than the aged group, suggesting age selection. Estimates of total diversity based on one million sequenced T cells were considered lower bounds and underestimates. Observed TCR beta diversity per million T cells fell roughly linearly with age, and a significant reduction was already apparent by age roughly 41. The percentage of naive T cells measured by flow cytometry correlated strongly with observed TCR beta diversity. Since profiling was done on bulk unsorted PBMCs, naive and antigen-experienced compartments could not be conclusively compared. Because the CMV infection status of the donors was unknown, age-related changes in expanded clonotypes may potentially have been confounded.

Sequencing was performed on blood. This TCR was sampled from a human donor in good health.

In nucleotides, the sequence is TGCGCCAGCAGCTTGGCTAGCGCGAGCAGCTCCTACAATGAGCAGTTCTTC. Protein translation: CASSLASASSSYNEQFF. The sequence joins TRBV5-1 to TRBJ2-1; D gene: possibly TRBD2, on 6 matching bases. The CDR3, from cysteine to phenylalanine, totals 17 residues. The retained sequence is limited to the CDR3, 51 bases, with the frame set at the first base. Cut back by 0 bases and 0 bases, the V and J ends lie 13 bases apart. Per the germline V gene, SGHRS is the CDR1 and YFSETQ is the CDR2.